The next 12 T cell receptor beta chains were all read from a single sample in a study of response to subunit inactivated influenza vaccine. TCRdb reanalysed the RT-PCR reads using MiXCR and keeps one entry per CDR3 protein. This table has 200,000 to 300,000 distinct CDR3 sequences, less than 15% appearing once. The sequencing here drew on non-naive T cells sorted from PBMCs, taken 14 days before vaccination. All receptors derive from a man between 45 and 60 years old who received an inactivated influenza vaccine.

The chain uses TRBV20-1 and TRBJ1-2, with 9 bases lining up with TRBD1. CDR1 is DFQATT, CDR2 SNEGSKA, per germline (reference sequence). The CDR3 length is 14 residues. V dropped 0 bases and J dropped 8; count of bases not matched to a gene: 7. CDR3 protein: CSARDPGTGKGYTF. The CDR3, as DNA: TGCAGTGCTAGAGACCCCGGGACAGGGAAAGGCTACACCTTC.

This clonotype was seen a handful of times. CDR3 region: CASSYSLGRISTDTQYF. DNA for the CDR3: TGTGCCAGCAGTTACTCCCTCGGACGGATTAGCACAGATACGCAGTATTTT. The chain employs TRBV6-5 and TRBJ2-3; D remains unclear. The CDR3 is 17 residues long. Germline assignment: CDR1 MNHEY and CDR2 SVGAGI. V lost 0 bases and J lost 0, with 13 bases in between.

The V call is TRBV28, the J call TRBJ2-3, with 9 bases lining up with TRBD2. V gave up 5 bases and J gave up 4 bases; unmatched junction bases: 4. The CDR3 runs 14 residues. Germline V gives CDR1 MDHEN, CDR2 SYDVKM. Written as DNA, the CDR3 is TGTGCCAGCAGTCGAGCGGGAGGCGCAGATACGCAGTATTTT. Translating gives CASSRAGGADTQYF. The full variable domain, with the rest looked up from reference TRBV28 and TRBJ2-3, is DVKVTQSSRYLVKRTGEKVFLECVQDMDHENMFWYRQDPGLGLRLIYFSYDVKMKEKGDIPEGYSVSREKKERFSLILESASTNQTSMYLCASSRAGGADTQYFGPGTRLTVL.

This clonotype appeared a few times. The rearrangement uses TRBV7-2 and TRBJ2-1, with 8 bases lining up with TRBD2. Germline V gene lookup returns CDR1 SGHTA and CDR2 FQGNSA. This CDR3 region has 16 residues. V dropped 4 bases and J dropped 6; count of bases not matched to a gene: 11. CDR3 protein: CASSSLAGLWVNEQFF. CDR3 sequence (DNA): TGTGCCAGCAGCTCTCTAGCGGGCCTGTGGGTCAATGAGCAGTTCTTC.

The CDR3 nucleotides are TGTGCCATCGGGGGCGGGCCGGACGGGGAGCTGTTTTTT. Protein sequence: CAIGGGPDGELFF. This rearrangement joins TRBV10-3 to TRBJ2-2; weak D call: TRBD1 (6 bases). Trimming shortened V by 8 bases and J by 7 bases, and 14 bases separated the two germline ends. From germline, CDR1 is ENHRY and CDR2 SYGVKD. The length of the CDR3 is 13 residues.

In its sample, this clonotype was seen a few times. V usage is TRBV2 and J usage is TRBJ2-3; TRBD2 matches at 13 bases. The CDR3 is 16 residues long. Germline V gene lookup returns CDR1 SNHLY and CDR2 FYNNEI. V lost 6 bases, J lost 10 bases, and 13 bases stayed unmatched. CDR3 residues: CASRPWTSGSLEAQYF. The CDR3 bases are TGTGCCAGCAGGCCTTGGACTAGCGGGAGTCTTGAGGCGCAGTATTTT.

This rearrangement joins TRBV30 to TRBJ2-1; 7 bases fit TRBD1. This CDR3 has 14 amino acids. The V and J ends lost 0 bases and 12 bases, in that order; junction bases with no gene match: 11. CDR1 is GTSNPN, CDR2 SVGIG, per germline (reference sequence). The CDR3 DNA sequence: TGTGCCTGGAGTGTCGGACAGGCCCGCCCATCGCAGTTCTTC. Its translation: CAWSVGQARPSQFF.

This clonotype was found a few times. The rearrangement joins TRBV7-2 to TRBJ2-1; D not resolved. Trimming cost V 6 bases and J 6 bases, with 15 bases left between them. The germline V gene encodes CDR1 SGHTA and CDR2 FQGNSA. The CDR3 is 14 amino acids. CDR3 loop: CASRPQPRSNEQFF. CDR3 coding DNA: TGTGCCAGCAGACCCCAACCTAGGTCCAATGAGCAGTTCTTC.

This clonotype showed up many times. The chain carries TRBV11-2 and TRBJ2-1, with TRBD2 as a possible D gene (6 bases). The CDR3 sequence is 18 residues long. Germline CDR1 reads SGHAT; CDR2 reads FQNNGV. Trimming left V 0 bases short and J 6 bases short, with 21 bases between. CDR3 bases: TGTGCCAGCAGCTTAGACTTAGCGGAGGCAAGAAGACGCAATGAGCAGTTCTTC. It is translated as CASSLDLAEARRRNEQFF. Filled out from reference TRBV11-2 and TRBJ2-1, the complete variable domain reads EAGVAQSPRYKIIEKRQSVAFWCNPISGHATLYWYQQILGQGPKLLIQFQNNGVVDDSQLPKDRFSAERLKGVDSTLKIQPAKLEDSAVYLCASSLDLAEARRRNEQFFGPGTRLTVL.

This rearrangement joins TRBV25-1 to TRBJ1-6, with D possibly being TRBD1 (5 bases). Germline V gene lookup returns CDR1 MGHDK and CDR2 SYGVNS. The CDR3 spans 14 residues. Trimming took off 4 bases at V and 15 bases at J, with 19 bases between the two ends. CDR3 amino acids: CASSAPHGGARLHF. CDR3 DNA sequence: TGTGCCAGCAGTGCACCCCATGGAGGGGCGCGCCTCCACTTT.

V gene TRBV24-1 combines with J gene TRBJ2-2, with 11 bases matching TRBD1. With V trimmed by 10 bases and J by 6 bases, 6 bases remained unmatched. From germline, CDR1 is KGHDR and CDR2 SFDVKD. This CDR3 is 14 amino acids long. This chain's CDR3 is CATGQGARSGELFF. DNA for the CDR3: TGTGCCACTGGACAGGGGGCGCGTTCCGGGGAGCTGTTTTTT.

This clonotype was seen repeatedly, ten times or more. This chain uses TRBV4-3 with TRBJ2-7; TRBD2 matches at 12 bases. This CDR3 contains 15 residues. Trimming cost V 4 bases and J 3 bases; bases outside gene matches: 4. Germline assignment: CDR1 LGHNA and CDR2 YSLEER. This chain's CDR3 is CASSLGTSGRYEQYF. The CDR3 nucleotides read TGCGCCAGCAGCCTCGGGACTAGCGGGCGCTACGAGCAGTACTTC.